Sequencing of this TCR beta chain was carried out in a study of ipilimumab plus nivolumab after autologous stem cell transplantation. CDR3 length: 14 residues. Trimming shortened V by 0 bases and J by 1 base, and 7 bases separated the two germline ends. Germline-derived CDR1 and CDR2 are LGHNA and YSLEER. Repertoires were generated with immunoSEQ multiplex PCR, while TCRdb's copy carries only in-frame clones and drops some. The data hold fewer than 15,000 clones, with about 80% observed a single time. Through week 26, nivolumab 3 mg/kg IV was given weeks 1, 4, 7, 10, then biweekly. The input for sequencing was PBMCs, taken in a trial of ipilimumab plus nivolumab as post-transplant consolidation. The chain is built from TRBV4-3 and TRBJ2-7; D is undetermined. The origin of this receptor is a male donor with diffuse large B-cell lymphoma. Here the CDR3 reads CASSQDSLSYEQYF. The CDR3, as DNA: TGCGCCAGCAGCCAAGACTCACTATCCTACGAGCAGTACTTC.